This T cell receptor (beta chain) was obtained from a study of beta chain features in type 1 diabetes. A remark on this clone: No antigen is known for it.

Germline V gives CDR1 SGHDT, CDR2 YYEEEE. The CDR3 runs 11 residues. Study-level findings and limits: TCRB CDR3 length was moderately but significantly reduced in all four CD4+ subsets of Type 1 diabetes patients. In comparison with healthy donors, patients had naive, central memory and Treg TCRB repertoires that appeared more similar. At VDJ recombination sites, type 1 diabetes patients had fewer insertions and more deleted nucleotides.

Isolated RNA was reverse transcribed in full, so expressed TCRB transcripts were sequenced. The method was immunoSEQ multiplex PCR; TCRdb's version includes in-frame clones alone and lacks a portion of them. The data contain 500,000 to 700,000 clones, around 15% of them singletons. Sequencing was done on a sample of naive CD4+ T cells from blood. The TCR sequence derives from a man younger than 30 in good health. V gene TRBV5-6 combines with J gene TRBJ2-5, with D unresolved. The tail of the sequence fits TRBJ2-7 better, so the J call may be wrong. The CDR3 loop is CASSLWYEQYF. The CDR3, as DNA: TGTGCCAGCAGCCTCTGGTACGAGCAGTACTTC.